This record concerns one T cell receptor beta chain sequence. Using immunoSEQ multiplex PCR, the repertoire was profiled, and TCRdb retains in-frame clones only, with some absent. The data contain hundreds of thousands of clones, roughly three quarters of them seen just once; the ten biggest clones take up about 11%. This record belongs to a study of shared clonotypes between healthy human individuals. The overall study: With ages of 18 to 49, the donors were a couple of women and a few men.

V was trimmed by 4 bases and J by 10 bases, leaving 18 bases between them. The germline CDR1 and CDR2 sequences are SGHRS and YFSETQ. This CDR3 has 14 residues. This chain joins TRBV5-1 and TRBJ2-1, with D perhaps given as TRBD1 or TRBD2 (5 bases each). The source material was PBMCs. The TCR originated in a woman aged 40 to 49 in good health. Some clones in this sample may be carry-over from other donors' samples. CDR3 sequence (DNA): TGCGCCAGCAGCGAGGACCCCCGGGGCAACGAGCAGTTCTTC. This gives the protein CASSEDPRGNEQFF. Based on the CDR3 plus reference TRBV5-1 and TRBJ2-1, the full variable domain is KAGVTQTPRYLIKTRGQQVTLSCSPISGHRSVSWYQQTPGQGLQFLFEYFSETQRNKGNFPGRFSGRQFSNSRSEMNVSTLELGDSALYLCASSEDPRGNEQFFGPGTRLTVL.